A single sample is the source of the 29 T cell receptor beta chains below, sequenced in a study of cytomegalovirus exposure and HLA in healthy donors. The study ran its PCR with 60 Vbeta and 13 Jbeta primers. Assay: immunoSEQ multiplex PCR; the TCRdb copy retains only in-frame clones and omits some. Of about 130,000 clones listed, about 78% are singletons. Material: PBMCs. The receptors come from a female donor in good health and CMV-seronegative.

V and J are TRBV16 and TRBJ1-4, with D tentatively TRBD1 (5 bases). The length of the CDR3 is 13 residues. Trimming removed 2 bases at V and 8 bases at J, with 9 bases between. From germline, CDR1 is KGHSY and CDR2 FQNENV. In DNA form, the CDR3 reads TGTGCCAGCAGCCAAGACAGTGCGGAAAAACTGTTTTTT. Translation gives CASSQDSAEKLFF.

The rearrangement joins TRBV6-5 to TRBJ2-1, with D possibly TRBD1 on 5 matching bases. Trimming shortened V by 6 bases and J by 9 bases, and 15 bases separated the two germline ends. The CDR3 spans 13 residues. Germline V gene data show CDR1 as MNHEY and CDR2 as SVGAGI. The CDR3, as DNA: TGTGCCAGCAGAAGCCAAGGGGTCACTGAGCAGTTCTTC. Its protein is CASRSQGVTEQFF.

This clone was seen a single time. The V gene is TRBV2, the J gene TRBJ1-1; TRBD1 aligns across 8 bases. This CDR3 has 15 residues. The germline V gene has CDR1 SNHLY and CDR2 FYNNEI. Trimming at V came to 6 bases and at J to 2 bases, leaving 8 bases not matched to a gene. The CDR3 reads CASREDRDGNTEAFF. CDR3 sequence (DNA): TGTGCCAGCAGAGAGGACAGGGACGGTAACACTGAAGCTTTCTTT.

The rearrangement uses TRBV10-1 and TRBJ2-1; D may be TRBD2 (5 bases). The CDR3 is 15 amino acids. Between the trimmed V and J ends, which lost 8 bases and 7 bases, there was a span of 21 bases. Germline V gene data show CDR1 as WNHNN and CDR2 as SYGVQD (reference sequence). In DNA, the CDR3 is TGCGCCAGCTCTGATGATGAGGATAGAGGGAATGAGCAGTTCTTC. It encodes CASSDDEDRGNEQFF.

The rearrangement uses TRBV6-6 and TRBJ1-5; TRBD1 aligns across 8 bases. The germline V gene has CDR1 MNHNY and CDR2 SVGAGI (reference sequence). V shed 6 bases and J 6 bases; nucleotides not matched to a gene: 10. The CDR3 length is 15 residues. This CDR3 is CASSVHRGTGQPQHF. The CDR3 bases are TGTGCCAGCAGCGTCCACAGGGGGACGGGTCAGCCCCAGCATTTT.

This rearrangement joins TRBV28 to TRBJ2-7; 10 bases are a match to TRBD2. V dropped 3 bases and J dropped 7; count of bases not matched to a gene: 12. The germline V gene encodes CDR1 MDHEN and CDR2 SYDVKM. The CDR3 extends over 16 amino acids. CDR3 sequence: CASSFLLAGEMREQYF. In DNA form, the CDR3 reads TGTGCCAGCAGTTTTCTCCTAGCGGGAGAAATGAGGGAGCAGTACTTC.

This clone has a handful of counts. The gene calls are TRBV6-6 and TRBJ1-1; weak D call: TRBD1 (5 bases). CDR3 size: 14 residues. Germline lookup yields CDR1 MNHNY and CDR2 SVGAGI (reference sequence). V shed 7 bases and J shed 1 base, with 13 bases lying between them. The CDR3 loop is CASTTPGGNTEAFF. The CDR3 region has the DNA TGTGCCAGCACCACTCCGGGGGGGAACACTGAAGCTTTCTTT.

V usage is TRBV5-8 and J usage is TRBJ2-3; 13 bases align to TRBD2. Per the germline V gene, CDR1 is SGHTS and CDR2 is YDEGEE. V shed 0 bases and J 1 base; nucleotides not matched to a gene: 5. This CDR3 is 18 amino acids long. CDR3 residues: CASSLGLAGGGGTDTQYF. The CDR3, as DNA: TGTGCCAGCAGCTTGGGACTAGCGGGAGGTGGCGGCACAGATACGCAGTATTTT.

The chain uses TRBV15 and TRBJ1-1, with TRBD1 identical over 8 bases. The V and J ends lost 4 bases and 13 bases, in that order; junction bases with no gene match: 11. CDR3 size: 13 residues. The germline V gene has CDR1 LNHNV and CDR2 YYDKDF (reference sequence). The CDR3 DNA follows: TGTGCCACCAGCACTTCGACAGGGGCAGTTGGTTTCTTT. As protein: CATSTSTGAVGFF. Based on the CDR3 plus reference TRBV15 and TRBJ1-1, the full variable domain is DAMVIQNPRYQVTQFGKPVTLSCSQTLNHNVMYWYQQKSSQAPKLLFHYYDKDFNNEADTPDNFQSRRPNTSFCFLDIRSPGLGDTAMYLCATSTSTGAVGFFGQGTRLTVV.

V and J are TRBV29-1 and TRBJ1-1; D gene ambiguous. The CDR3 is 11 amino acids. Looked up from germline, CDR1 is SQVTM and CDR2 is ANQGSEA. Trimming shortened V by 6 bases and J by 5 bases, and 10 bases separated the two germline ends. The CDR3 region is CSVNTRTEAFF. The CDR3, as DNA: TGCAGCGTGAATACGAGGACTGAAGCTTTCTTT.

The gene calls are TRBV5-1 and TRBJ2-7; 11 bases fit TRBD2. CDR1 and CDR2 from the germline V gene are SGHRS and YFSETQ. The CDR3 totals 14 residues. V lost 0 bases, J lost 6 bases, and 2 bases stayed unmatched. The CDR3 loop is CASSLGLAGIEQYF. CDR3 nucleotides: TGCGCCAGCAGCTTGGGACTAGCGGGAATCGAGCAGTACTTC.

This clone was found a few times. The chain uses TRBV27 and TRBJ2-5; D possibly corresponds to TRBD2 (6 bases). The germline gives CDR1 MNHEY, CDR2 SMNVEV (reference sequence). With 5 bases removed from V and 4 bases from J, the gap between germline ends came to 20 bases. This CDR3 is 16 amino acids long. The DNA for the CDR3 is TGTGCCAGCAGTCAATCGACTAGGCTTTACGGAGAGACCCAGTACTTC. This codes for CASSQSTRLYGETQYF.

This chain connects TRBV4-2 to TRBJ2-7; TRBD2 matches at 13 bases. V lost 4 bases and J lost 3; bases outside the gene matches: 6. This CDR3 region has 16 residues. The germline CDR1 and CDR2 sequences are LGHNA and YNFKEQ. CDR3 in amino acids: CASSPDGLAGDYEQYF. The CDR3 coding sequence is TGTGCCAGCAGCCCAGACGGACTAGCGGGAGACTACGAGCAGTACTTC.

This chain joins TRBV5-1 and TRBJ2-5; D remains unclear. The CDR3 consists of 13 residues. V shed 1 base and J shed 5 bases, with 9 bases lying between them. Per germline, CDR1 SGHRS and CDR2 YFSETQ. CDR3 in amino acids: CASSLFEVETQYF. CDR3 bases: TGCGCCAGCAGCTTGTTTGAGGTGGAGACCCAGTACTTC.

This chain connects TRBV30 to TRBJ2-7; 7 nucleotides agree with TRBD1. V gave up 0 bases and J gave up 0 bases; unmatched junction bases: 8. This CDR3 contains 16 residues. Per the germline V gene, CDR1 is GTSNPN and CDR2 is SVGIG (reference sequence). The CDR3: CAWSVQDRPSSYEQYF. CDR3 in DNA: TGTGCCTGGAGTGTACAGGACAGGCCGAGCTCCTACGAGCAGTACTTC.

The genes are TRBV4-3 and TRBJ2-5; tentative D call: TRBD1 (6 bases). Looked up from germline, CDR1 is LGHNA and CDR2 is YSLEER. The CDR3 is 14 residues long. The V and J ends lost 3 bases and 7 bases respectively, with 15 bases between them. CDR3 nucleotides: TGCGCCAGCAGCCAGGACAGACGTCCCGGGACCCAGTACTTC. Protein product: CASSQDRRPGTQYF.

The sample holds one count of this clone. The chain recombines TRBV7-2 with TRBJ1-3; D is unresolved. Germline loops: CDR1 SGHTA, CDR2 FQGNSA. The CDR3 is made up of 16 amino acids. Trimming cost V 6 bases and J 4 bases, with 19 bases left between them. The CDR3 nucleotides read TGTGCCAGCAGGGCCGGCGGCCCTTCTTGGGGAAACACCATATATTTT. This encodes CASRAGGPSWGNTIYF.

V and J are TRBV7-6 and TRBJ2-3; 7 bases line up with TRBD2. There are 15 residues in the CDR3. V lost 0 bases, J lost 6 bases, and 6 bases stayed unmatched. Germline CDR1 is SGHVS and CDR2 is FNYEAQ. CDR3: CASSLAAGVDDTQYF. In DNA, the CDR3 is TGTGCCAGCAGCTTAGCGGCGGGAGTAGACGATACGCAGTATTTT.

The chain uses TRBV5-1 and TRBJ1-1, with D hard to call. V was trimmed by 0 bases and J by 4 bases, leaving 4 bases between them. This CDR3 contains 12 residues. The germline V gene has CDR1 SGHRS and CDR2 YFSETQ. The CDR3: CASSLGPTEAFF. The CDR3 DNA reads as TGCGCCAGCAGCTTGGGGCCCACTGAAGCTTTCTTT.

The sample holds one count of this clone. CDR3 bases: TGTGCCAGCAGTCCCCCCGGCGGGCGCGTGGACGAGCAGTACTTC. Its translation is CASSPPGGRVDEQYF. The chain recombines TRBV27 with TRBJ2-7; D may be TRBD2 (5 bases). This CDR3 has 15 amino acids. V lost 5 bases to trimming and J lost 5 bases, with 19 bases between them. Germline V lookup: CDR1 MNHEY, CDR2 SMNVEV (reference sequence).

The CDR3 sequence: CASSYSRDRVKAFF. The DNA of the CDR3 is TGTGCCAGCAGTTACTCGAGGGACAGGGTGAAAGCTTTCTTT. The V gene is TRBV6-5, the J gene TRBJ1-1; 9 bases line up with TRBD1. Germline V CDR1 and CDR2: MNHEY, SVGAGI. The J segment lost 9 bases and the V segment lost 0 bases, leaving 5 bases of the junction unmatched. This CDR3 contains 14 residues.

The table lists this clone with a few counts. The genes are TRBV28 and TRBJ1-2; D perhaps matches TRBD1 (6 bases). The V gene lost 10 bases and the J gene lost 4 bases, with 16 bases spanning the gap. CDR3 length: 13 amino acids. In germline, CDR1 is MDHEN, CDR2 SYDVKM. The chain's CDR3 is CATRPGASYGYTF. The CDR3 bases are TGTGCCACACGCCCAGGGGCGTCCTATGGCTACACCTTC.

The genes are TRBV4-3 and TRBJ1-2, with D perhaps TRBD1 (6 bases). Germline V gene lookup returns CDR1 LGHNA and CDR2 YSLEER. Trimming left V 2 bases short and J 2 bases short, with 15 bases between. The CDR3 runs to 16 residues. CDR3 DNA: TGCGCCAGCAGCCAAAATTCGGGAGGGGGGAACTATGGCTACACCTTC. It encodes CASSQNSGGGNYGYTF.

The chain recombines TRBV5-4 with TRBJ2-7; TRBD1 might be the D (5 bases). V gave up 4 bases and J gave up 0 bases, with 11 bases separating them. Germline-derived CDR1 and CDR2 are SGHNT and YYREEE (reference sequence). The CDR3 spans 14 residues. CDR3 loop: CASSPRQHSYEQYF. In nucleotides, the CDR3 is TGTGCCAGCAGCCCAAGACAGCACTCCTACGAGCAGTACTTC.

This chain joins TRBV27 and TRBJ2-5; 7 bases match TRBD2. V shed 4 bases and J 5 bases; nucleotides not matched to a gene: 22. The CDR3 loop spans 19 amino acids. CDR1 is MNHEY, CDR2 SMNVEV, per germline (reference sequence). CDR3 sequence (DNA): TGTGCCAGCAGTTCTCCTACCGTTGGACTAGATGGGGCCTGGGAGACCCAGTACTTC. This translates into CASSSPTVGLDGAWETQYF.

This clone was seen a handful of times. This chain links TRBV10-3 with TRBJ2-7, with TRBD1 as a possible D gene (6 bases). V was trimmed by 0 bases and J by 3 bases, leaving 15 bases between them. CDR1 is ENHRY, CDR2 SYGVKD, per germline. CDR3 size: 16 residues. In nucleotides, the CDR3 is TGTGCCATCAGTGAGTCGGGGGCAGGGTTGGGCTACGAGCAGTACTTC. It encodes CAISESGAGLGYEQYF.

This chain uses TRBV5-4 with TRBJ1-1; D unresolved. V was cut by 6 bases and J by 3 bases, with 12 bases left in between. The CDR3 is 13 amino acids. Germline V lookup: CDR1 SGHNT, CDR2 YYREEE (reference sequence). DNA for the CDR3: TGTGCCAGCACCTCGGGAGCGGACACTGAAGCTTTCTTT. This codes for CASTSGADTEAFF.

This chain joins TRBV18 and TRBJ2-7; 11 bases line up with TRBD1. The CDR3 is made up of 15 amino acids. The trim removed 4 bases at V and 1 base at J, leaving 3 bases unmatched. Germline loops: CDR1 KGHSH, CDR2 LQKENI. CDR3 in DNA: TGTGCCAGCTCACGCGGGACAGGGGGGTCCTACGAGCAGTACTTC. This sequence encodes CASSRGTGGSYEQYF.

The V and J genes are TRBV29-1 and TRBJ1-2; 7 bases align to TRBD1. The CDR3 is made up of 14 amino acids. Germline trimming cut 1 base from V and 4 bases from J; bases unmatched to any gene: 6. The V gene's germline CDR1 is SQVTM and CDR2 ANQGSEA. CDR3 loop: CSVEGDSLSYGYTF. The CDR3 coding sequence is TGCAGCGTTGAAGGGGACAGTCTATCCTATGGCTACACCTTC. The whole variable domain, remainder taken from reference TRBV29-1 and TRBJ1-2, is SAVISQKPSRDICQRGTSLTIQCQVDSQVTMMFWYRQQPGQSLTLIATANQGSEATYESGFVIDKFPISRPNLTFSTLTVSNMSPEDSSIYLCSVEGDSLSYGYTFGSGTRLTVV.